This T cell receptor beta chain was found in a study of blood T cell repertoires in COVID-19 (dated by TCRdb to the early 2020s). Background on the whole study: The collaborator samples originated in the United States, Italy and Spain and spanned the acute and convalescent phases of COVID-19. The material from the prospective study consisted of cDNA or gDNA derived from T cells, B-cell-depleted T cells, or PBMCs. Deeply sampled blood TCRbeta repertoires from subjects exposed to, actively infected with, or recovered from COVID-19 were included in the dataset. The repertoires were made available in a free public database intended to serve as a resource for research on the immune response to SARS-CoV-2. The samples were drawn from two sources: the first 160 participants of the ongoing ImmuneRACE study, and some 1,300 subjects contributed by 6 global collaborators. Sample metadata almost always included a de-identified subject ID, COVID-19 status, age in years and sex. Where available, HLA class I and class II types were taken from metadata supplied by the sample provider and were not determined by assay-based typing.

The full study reports these points: How much clinical and demographic metadata was included differed by source and by participant, and the metadata was provided uncurated.

Counted from cysteine to phenylalanine, this CDR3 has 14 amino acids. Solely the CDR3 DNA is kept, with 42 bases framed from the first base. Via the germline V gene (reference sequence), CDR1 is SGHNT and CDR2 YYREEE. The germline ends are 13 bases apart after V is trimmed by 4 bases and J by 3 bases. The collaborating institutions used their own protocols to collect whole blood in K2EDTA tubes. For TCRbeta analysis, collaborator samples were shipped as frozen whole blood, as isolated PBMCs, or as DNA extracted from either sample type. TCRbeta CDR3 regions were amplified from genomic DNA using the immunoSEQ Assay, a bias-controlled multiplex PCR. Concerning the study's data processing: Nucleated cell counts per sample were estimated from amplification of reference gene primers within the assay. Sequence reads were collapsed and filtered to measure the absolute abundance of every unique TCRbeta CDR3 rearrangement. For each sample, productive Simpson clonality was calculated as the square root of Simpson's diversity index across productive rearrangements. Entries here come from immuneACCESS through TCRdb and include only in-frame sequences with V and J called. Some clones fail to appear in such tables; in the studies checked, an unresolved V gene covers under half of the shortfall, and the cause of the remainder is unknown. Clonal size and the V and J genes are those of that table, whereas D and trimming came from the DNA. The sample data list roughly 230,000 clones, and around 83% of these were observed just once. In total, the top ten clones hold around 7.9% of the sample.

In its sample, this clone was seen once. Its target antigen remains unknown. No much larger clonotype is one base removed from it; base qualities were not supplied. The TCR was taken from a man aged 35 to 55 with active or convalescent COVID-19. This sequence uses TRBV5-4 and TRBJ1-2; a tentative D match to TRBD1 spans 5 bases. The sequencing input was peripheral blood. The nucleotide sequence reads TGTGCCAGCAGCCCCAGGGACTTGGACTATGGCTACACCTTC. Its product reads: CASSPRDLDYGYTF.